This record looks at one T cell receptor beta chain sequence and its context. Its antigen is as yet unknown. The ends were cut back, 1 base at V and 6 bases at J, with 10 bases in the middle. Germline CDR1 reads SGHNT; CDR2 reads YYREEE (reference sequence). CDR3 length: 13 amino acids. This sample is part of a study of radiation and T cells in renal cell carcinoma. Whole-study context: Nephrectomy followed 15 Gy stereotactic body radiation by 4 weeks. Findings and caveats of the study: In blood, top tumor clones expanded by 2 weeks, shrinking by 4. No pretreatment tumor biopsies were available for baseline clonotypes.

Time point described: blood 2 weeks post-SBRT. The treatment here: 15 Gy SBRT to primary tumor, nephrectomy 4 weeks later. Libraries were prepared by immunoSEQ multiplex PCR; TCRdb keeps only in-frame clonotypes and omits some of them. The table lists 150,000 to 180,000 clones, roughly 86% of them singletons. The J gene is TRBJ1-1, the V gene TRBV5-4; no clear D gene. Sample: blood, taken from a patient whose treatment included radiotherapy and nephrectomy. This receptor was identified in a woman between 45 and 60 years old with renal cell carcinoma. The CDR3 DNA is TGTGCCAGCAGCTTGAGGACGAGCTCTGAAGCTTTCTTT. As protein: CASSLRTSSEAFF.